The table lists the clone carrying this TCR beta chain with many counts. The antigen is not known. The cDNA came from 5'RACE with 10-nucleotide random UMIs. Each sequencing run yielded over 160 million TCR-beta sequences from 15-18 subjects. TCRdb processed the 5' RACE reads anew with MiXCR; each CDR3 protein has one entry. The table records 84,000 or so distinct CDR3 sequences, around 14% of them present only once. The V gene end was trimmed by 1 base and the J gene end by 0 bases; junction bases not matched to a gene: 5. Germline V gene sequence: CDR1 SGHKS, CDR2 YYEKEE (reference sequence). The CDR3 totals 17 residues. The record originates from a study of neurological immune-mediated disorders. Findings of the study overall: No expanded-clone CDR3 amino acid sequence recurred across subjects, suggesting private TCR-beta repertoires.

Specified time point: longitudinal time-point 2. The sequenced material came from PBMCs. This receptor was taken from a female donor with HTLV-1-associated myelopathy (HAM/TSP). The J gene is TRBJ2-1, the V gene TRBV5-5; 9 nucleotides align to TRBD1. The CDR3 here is CASSLTGGRTSYNEQFF. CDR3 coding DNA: TGTGCCAGCAGCTTGACAGGGGGCCGAACCTCCTACAATGAGCAGTTCTTC.